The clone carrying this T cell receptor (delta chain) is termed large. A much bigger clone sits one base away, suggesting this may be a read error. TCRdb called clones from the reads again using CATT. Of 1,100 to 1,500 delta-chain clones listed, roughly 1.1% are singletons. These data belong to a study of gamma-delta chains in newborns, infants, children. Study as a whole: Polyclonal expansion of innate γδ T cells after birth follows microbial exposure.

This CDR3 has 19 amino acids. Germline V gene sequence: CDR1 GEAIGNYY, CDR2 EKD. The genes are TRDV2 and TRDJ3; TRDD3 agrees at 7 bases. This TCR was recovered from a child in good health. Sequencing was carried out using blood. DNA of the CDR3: TGTGCCTGTGACACCGTGCTGGGGGGCCAGACCTGGGACACCCGACAGACGTTTTTC. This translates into CACDTVLGGQTWDTRQTFF.